A single sample gave rise to the 21 T cell receptor beta chains below, sequenced in a study of T cells in Graves' hyperthyroidism and ophthalmopathy. TCR beta CDR3 regions were amplified from RNA. HTBI primers were the set used in a first-round RT-PCR of the TCR CDR3. MiXCR, applied by TCRdb to the multiplex PCR reads, yields one record per CDR3 protein. The data hold 550,000 to 800,000 distinct CDR3 sequences, with 16% observed a single time. The sample taken for sequencing was blood. These receptors were collected from a man aged 18 to 30 with Graves' hyperthyroidism.

Ten or more counts support this clonotype. The chain uses TRBV2 and TRBJ2-3, with a weak D call TRBD2 (5 bases). The V gene's germline CDR1 is SNHLY and CDR2 FYNNEI. The germline V and J ends were trimmed by 4 bases and 9 bases, with 11 bases remaining between them. There are 12 residues in the CDR3. CDR3 sequence: CASSATSSTQYF. The CDR3 DNA reads as TGTGCCAGCAGTGCTACTAGTTCAACGCAGTATTTT.

In this sample, this clonotype turned up many times. V usage is TRBV7-2 and J usage is TRBJ2-5; TRBD2 aligns across 9 bases. Germline trimming cut 0 bases from V and 5 bases from J; bases unmatched to any gene: 4. From germline, CDR1 is SGHTA and CDR2 FQGNSA. The CDR3 is 15 residues long. The CDR3 bases are TGTGCCAGCAGCTTAGCGCGCGGGGGGGGGGAGACCCAGTACTTC. This gives the protein CASSLARGGGETQYF. Complete variable domain (other parts from reference TRBV7-2 and TRBJ2-5): GAGVSQSPSNKVTEKGKDVELRCDPISGHTALYWYRQSLGQGLEFLIYFQGNSAPDKSGLPSDRFSAERTGGSVSTLTIQRTQQEDSAVYLCASSLARGGGETQYFGPGTRLLVL.

The rearrangement joins TRBV11-2 to TRBJ1-3; D possibly corresponds to TRBD1 (5 bases). This CDR3 comprises 14 residues. CDR1 is SGHAT, CDR2 FQNNGV, per germline. Trimming shortened V by 5 bases and J by 4 bases, and 12 bases separated the two germline ends. For the CDR3, the DNA is TGTGCCAGCAGCCGCCGGACATCCGGAAACACCATATATTTT. Its translation: CASSRRTSGNTIYF.

This clonotype was observed a handful of times. The rearrangement joins TRBV2 to TRBJ1-5; a weak D match, TRBD1 (5 bases). Trimming cost V 5 bases and J 10 bases, with 18 bases left between them. This CDR3 spans 14 amino acids. Germline-derived CDR1 and CDR2 are SNHLY and FYNNEI. The CDR3 is CASSSGQNSPPQHF. The CDR3 DNA follows: TGTGCCAGCAGTTCAGGACAAAATTCCCCACCCCAGCATTTT.

The genes are TRBV28 and TRBJ2-1, with 7 positions matching TRBD1. Per germline, CDR1 MDHEN and CDR2 SYDVKM. The CDR3 loop spans 12 amino acids. V shed 8 bases and J 12 bases; nucleotides not matched to a gene: 10. This chain's CDR3 is CASGNHRDRQFF. CDR3 sequence (DNA): TGTGCCAGCGGAAATCACCGGGACAGGCAGTTCTTC.

This clonotype was seen ten or more times. The chain is built from TRBV24-1 and TRBJ2-6; no definite D call. The V gene's germline CDR1 is KGHDR and CDR2 SFDVKD. The CDR3 has 13 amino acids. Trimming shortened V by 5 bases and J by 2 bases, and 3 bases separated the two germline ends. CDR3: CATSVTGANVLTF. CDR3 DNA sequence: TGTGCCACCAGTGTTACTGGGGCCAACGTCCTGACTTTC.

This sequence joins TRBV2 and TRBJ2-5; D is perhaps TRBD2 (6 bases). The CDR3 is 14 residues long. CDR1 and CDR2 from the germline V gene are SNHLY and FYNNEI. Trimming pared 2 bases from V and 4 bases from J, leaving 11 bases between. The CDR3 bases are TGTGCCAGCAGTGAACCGGGGGAGTCAGAGACCCAGTACTTC. Translating it yields CASSEPGESETQYF.

This clonotype was seen ten or more times. The chain employs TRBV29-1 and TRBJ2-3, with TRBD1 matching 9 bases. Germline V CDR1 and CDR2: SQVTM, ANQGSEA. V lost 5 bases, J lost 2 bases, and 8 bases stayed unmatched. The CDR3 consists of 15 residues. The CDR3 is CSVRDRVWDTDTQYF. Written as DNA, the CDR3 is TGCAGCGTTCGGGACAGGGTGTGGGACACAGATACGCAGTATTTT.

This clonotype turned up a few times. The chain links TRBV18 to TRBJ2-3; 7 bases line up with TRBD1. Per germline, CDR1 KGHSH and CDR2 LQKENI. V lost 4 bases, J lost 5 bases, and 6 bases stayed unmatched. The CDR3 sequence is 14 residues long. The CDR3 bases are TGTGCCAGCTCACTGGGACAGACGATAGATACGCAGTATTTT. Its protein product is CASSLGQTIDTQYF.

At least ten counts were recorded for this clonotype. The chain has TRBV28 and TRBJ1-5; the D is unclear. Germline-derived CDR1 and CDR2 are MDHEN and SYDVKM. V was pared by 3 bases and J by 5 bases, with 5 bases between. The CDR3 is 12 residues long. CDR3 amino acids: CASSFGYQPQHF. Written as DNA, the CDR3 is TGTGCCAGCAGTTTTGGGTATCAGCCCCAGCATTTT.

The table lists this clonotype with a count of one. The chain combines TRBV3-1 with TRBJ1-2, with a tentative D call TRBD1 (6 bases). V dropped 2 bases and J dropped 2 bases, with 9 bases sitting between them. The CDR3 is 14 residues long. Germline values: CDR1 LGHDT, CDR2 YNNKEL (reference sequence). The CDR3 loop is CASSQLTGNYGYTF. The CDR3, as DNA: TGTGCCAGCAGCCAATTGACAGGCAACTATGGCTACACCTTC.

The V gene is TRBV19, the J gene TRBJ2-1; weak D call: TRBD2 (7 bases). V dropped 7 bases and J dropped 1 base, with 14 bases sitting between them. The CDR3 has 15 amino acids. Per the germline V gene, CDR1 is LNHDA and CDR2 is SQIVND (reference sequence). CDR3 coding DNA: TGTGCCAGTAATAAAGGGGGGGGTTCCTACAATGAGCAGTTCTTC. This gives the protein CASNKGGGSYNEQFF.

This clonotype has a count of ten or more. J is TRBJ2-3 and V is TRBV2; 8 nucleotides line up with TRBD1. The germline V gene has CDR1 SNHLY and CDR2 FYNNEI. This CDR3 comprises 16 residues. Trimming at V came to 6 bases and at J to 1 base, leaving 9 bases not matched to a gene. This chain's CDR3 is CASRDWTGSRTDTQYF. The CDR3 nucleotides read TGTGCCAGCAGAGACTGGACAGGGTCGCGCACAGATACGCAGTATTTT. Combining the CDR3 with reference TRBV2 and TRBJ2-3 gives the whole variable domain EPEVTQTPSHQVTQMGQEVILRCVPISNHLYFYWYRQILGQKVEFLVSFYNNEISEKSEIFDDQFSVERPDGSNFTLKIRSTKLEDSAMYFCASRDWTGSRTDTQYFGPGTRLTVL.

In its sample, this clonotype was seen a few times. V and J are TRBV24-1 and TRBJ2-3; 16 bases map to TRBD2. Losses at the gene ends were 5 bases for V and 3 bases for J; bases not matched to a gene: 13. Germline loops: CDR1 KGHDR, CDR2 SFDVKD. The CDR3 is made up of 20 amino acids. In nucleotides, the CDR3 is TGTGCCACCAGTGGTGCGGGACTAGCGGGAGGGCCTCTGAGGACAGATACGCAGTATTTT. Translating it yields CATSGAGLAGGPLRTDTQYF.

This clonotype occurred many times. The chain carries TRBV28 and TRBJ1-1, with D unresolved. Trimming took off 6 bases at V and 1 base at J, with 12 bases between the two ends. The CDR3 is 14 amino acids. Germline V gene sequence: CDR1 MDHEN, CDR2 SYDVKM. CDR3 protein: CASRLDWGNTEAFF. The DNA of the CDR3 is TGTGCCAGCAGACTCGACTGGGGGAACACTGAAGCTTTCTTT. The full variable domain, with the rest looked up from reference TRBV28 and TRBJ1-1, is DVKVTQSSRYLVKRTGEKVFLECVQDMDHENMFWYRQDPGLGLRLIYFSYDVKMKEKGDIPEGYSVSREKKERFSLILESASTNQTSMYLCASRLDWGNTEAFFGQGTRLTVV.

This clonotype occurred many times. The V gene is TRBV30, the J gene TRBJ2-7; D call uncertain. The germline V and J ends were trimmed by 1 base and 5 bases, with 3 bases remaining between them. The CDR3 runs to 10 residues. Germline CDR1 GTSNPN, CDR2 SVGIG (reference sequence). This chain's CDR3 is CAWSAHEQYF. In nucleotides, the CDR3 is TGTGCCTGGAGTGCCCACGAGCAGTACTTC.

In this sample, this clonotype turned up a few times. The J gene is TRBJ2-7, the V gene TRBV3-1, with 12 bases fitting TRBD2. This CDR3 is built from 15 residues. The germline gives CDR1 LGHDT, CDR2 YNNKEL (reference sequence). The V gene end was trimmed by 8 bases and the J gene end by 4 bases; junction bases not matched to a gene: 9. CDR3 residues: CASSPRLAGDYEQYF. The CDR3 DNA sequence: TGTGCCAGCTCCCCCCGACTAGCGGGAGATTACGAGCAGTACTTC.

This clonotype was picked up a small number of times. The chain couples TRBV2 to TRBJ2-3; D is perhaps TRBD2 (6 bases). This CDR3 comprises 16 residues. Per the germline V gene, CDR1 is SNHLY and CDR2 is FYNNEI. V lost 7 bases, J lost 1 base, and 18 bases lay in between. CDR3 sequence reads: CASTLLSPSGTDTQYF. CDR3 bases: TGTGCCAGCACTCTCCTCTCCCCTAGCGGCACAGATACGCAGTATTTT.

Ten or more counts support this clonotype. The chain employs TRBV29-1 and TRBJ2-3; D remains unclear. This CDR3 comprises 13 residues. V shed 7 bases and J shed 0 bases, with 11 bases lying between them. Germline V CDR1 and CDR2: SQVTM, ANQGSEA. CDR3 nucleotide sequence: TGCAGCGCATCAACGGACAGCACAGATACGCAGTATTTT. Its protein product is CSASTDSTDTQYF.

The chain carries TRBV24-1 and TRBJ1-1; D not certain. Germline CDR1 reads KGHDR; CDR2 reads SFDVKD. Trimming left V 6 bases short and J 0 bases short, with 7 bases between. The CDR3 has 13 residues. CDR3 coding DNA: TGTGCCACCAGTAGCGGAGTGAACACTGAAGCTTTCTTT. This encodes CATSSGVNTEAFF.

This clonotype has ten or more counts. This sequence joins TRBV11-3 and TRBJ2-7; D perhaps matches TRBD1 (6 bases). The V end was cut by 4 bases, the J end by 1 base, with 14 bases between. The CDR3 is 15 amino acids. Germline V gives CDR1 SGHNT, CDR2 YENEEA. The CDR3 DNA is TGTGCCAGCAGCTCCAGGGGTTTGAGTTCCTACGAGCAGTACTTC. Translating it yields CASSSRGLSSYEQYF.